This T cell receptor (beta chain) was profiled in a study of regulatory T cells in long-lasting Graves disease. Study-wide findings and caveats: Persistent patients shared thousands of public clonotypes among themselves. Newly diagnosed patients shared fewer, at more than 850. Newly diagnosed disease favored TRBV20-1 and TRBJ2-1 over persistent disease.

The CDR3 has 14 residues. V shed 3 bases and J shed 5 bases, with 13 bases lying between them. Germline V gene data show CDR1 as ENHRY and CDR2 as SYGVKD. This sample's time point: persistent/refractory GD, antithyroid drugs over 5 years with positive TRAb. PBMC-derived RNA was used for the TCR library. Assembly of TCR beta libraries relied on iRepertoire HTBI primers together with Arm-PCR of CDR3 regions. Original handling: Identification yielded around 64 TRBV and 14 TRBJ segments across samples. TCRdb independently ran MiXCR on the multiplex PCR reads; one entry per CDR3 protein. The V and J calls here are based on TCRdb, not the publication. The table shows around 430,000 distinct CDR3 sequences, with approximately 23% occurring only once. This clonotype came up many times. Antigen: not known.

Specimen: peripheral blood mononuclear cells (PBMCs), collected when the disease was refractory, from a patient treated with antithyroid drugs. This TCR was recovered from a female donor with Graves disease. The chain couples TRBV10-3 to TRBJ1-1; a weak D match, TRBD1 (5 bases). The CDR3 here is CAISETRGGTEAFF. Written as DNA, the CDR3 is TGTGCCATCAGTGAAACAAGGGGAGGGACTGAAGCTTTCTTT.